Given below is one T cell receptor beta chain in context. Its antigen is unknown. This sample was taken from a study of cytomegalovirus exposure and HLA in healthy donors. Study-level results: In vitro checks showed that three CMV-associated chains really do target CMV antigens. A few V segments could not be told apart, such as TRBV6-2 and TRBV6-3, and were left out.

Germline CDR1 and CDR2: MDHEN and SYDVKM. J gave up 8 bases and V 3 bases, and 6 bases lay outside the gene matches. The CDR3 is made up of 15 amino acids. Donors in the study were healthy people who gave bone marrow. Donors were nominally healthy when sampled, though unrecorded immune exposures were likely. The PCR ran on 60 Vbeta and 13 Jbeta primers. Clones were sequenced by immunoSEQ multiplex PCR, and TCRdb holds only the in-frame ones, with some missing. In total, the table holds some 30,000 clones. The gene calls are TRBV28 and TRBJ1-4, with 10 nucleotides matching TRBD1. The clonotype was recovered from a man between 35 and 55 years old in good health and CMV-seronegative. Sequencing input: PBMCs. This chain's CDR3 is CASSFMGQGYEKLFF. The CDR3 DNA reads as TGTGCCAGCAGTTTCATGGGACAGGGGTACGAAAAACTGTTTTTT.